This T cell receptor (beta chain) was profiled in a study of T-cell memory formation after mild COVID-19. Study details: Largely, TCR clusters stayed within a single donor.

MiXCR, applied by TCRdb to the 5' RACE reads, yields one record per CDR3 protein. The sample shows roughly 43,000 distinct CDR3 sequences, 8% to 10% of them seen only once. This clonotype has more than one count but fewer than ten. The V gene's germline CDR1 is SQVTM and CDR2 ANQGSEA. The length of the CDR3 is 15 residues. Trimming pared 6 bases from V and 5 bases from J, leaving 22 bases between. The TCR comes from an adult woman who had mild COVID-19 (a few samples of this study predate the infection). Cell type and time point are not known. Material for sequencing was PBMCs or a T cell subset sorted from them (not recorded which). The rearrangement links TRBV29-1 to TRBJ1-1; possible D gene TRBD1, 5 bases. In nucleotides, the CDR3 is TGCAGCGTGACCCCCCAGGGATGGGCGGTGACTGAAGCTTTCTTT. This gives the protein CSVTPQGWAVTEAFF.